A selection of T cell receptor beta chains follows, all from one sample in a study of cytomegalovirus exposure and HLA in healthy donors. This table comes from immunoSEQ multiplex PCR, and its TCRdb copy is limited to in-frame clones, with some not included. The sample data list 150,000 or so clones. The sequencing sample was made of PBMCs. These receptors all stem from a woman between 50 and 59 years old in good health and CMV-seronegative. Each CDR3 is given with its conserved first and last residue. The D gene is left open where the match is weak.

D gene,CDR3 length,J gene,V gene,CDR3 protein,CDR3 DNA
TRBD1,17,TRBJ1-5,TRBV28,CASSFWTGMNSDQPQHF,TGTGCCAGCAGTTTCTGGACAGGGATGAATAGTGATCAGCCCCAGCATTTT
.,15,TRBJ1-4,TRBV27,CASSPHRDRLEKLFF,TGTGCCAGCAGTCCCCACAGGGATCGACTTGAAAAACTGTTTTTT
TRBD2,16,TRBJ2-7,TRBV4-1,CASSQGGLAGTYEQYF,TGCGCCAGCAGCCAAGGGGGACTAGCGGGGACCTACGAGCAGTACTTC
TRBD2,15,TRBJ2-3,TRBV4-3,CASSQDRGGADTQYF,TGCGCCAGCAGCCAAGATCGGGGGGGGGCAGATACGCAGTATTTT
.,11,TRBJ2-5,TRBV20-1,CSARILETQYF,TGCAGTGCTAGAATTCTGGAGACCCAGTACTTC
.,13,TRBJ2-2,TRBV27,CASSLVATGELFF,TGTGCCAGCAGTTTAGTAGCAACCGGGGAGCTGTTTTTT
TRBD2,14,TRBJ2-4,TRBV27,CASSSRSGGNIQYF,TGTGCCAGCAGTTCCCGTAGCGGGGGAAACATTCAGTACTTC
.,16,TRBJ2-7,TRBV19,CASSPPTGSLPYEQYF,TGTGCCAGTAGTCCACCAACAGGGTCCTTACCCTACGAGCAGTACTTC
TRBD2,14,TRBJ2-3,TRBV30,CAWEAGGGTDTQYF,TGTGCCTGGGAAGCGGGGGGGGGCACAGATACGCAGTATTTT
TRBD2,15,TRBJ2-3,TRBV6-5,CASSFRRVGGDTQYF,TGTGCCAGCAGTTTCCGGCGGGTGGGGGGGGATACGCAGTATTTT
TRBD1,14,TRBJ1-1,TRBV6-1,CASRWTGQDTEAFF,TGTGCCAGCAGGTGGACAGGGCAGGACACTGAAGCTTTCTTT
.,11,TRBJ2-1,TRBV28,CASASASEQFF,TGTGCCAGCGCCTCGGCTAGTGAGCAGTTCTTC
TRBD1,14,TRBJ1-4,TRBV19,CASSSGTGGEKLFF,TGTGCCAGTAGTTCCGGGACAGGGGGTGAAAAACTGTTTTTT
TRBD1,17,TRBJ1-3,TRBV18,CASSRSGQGISGNTIYF,TGTGCCAGCTCTCGTTCGGGACAGGGAATCTCTGGAAACACCATATATTTT
TRBD2,13,TRBJ2-1,TRBV5-1,CASNIAGANEQFF,TGCGCCAGCAATATAGCGGGGGCCAATGAGCAGTTCTTC
.,15,TRBJ2-1,TRBV5-6,CASSFQGGNINEQFF,TGTGCCAGCAGCTTTCAGGGTGGAAACATCAATGAGCAGTTCTTC
.,17,TRBJ1-5,TRBV11-3,CASSLVGEGGCSQPQHF,TGTGCCAGCAGCTTAGTTGGGGAGGGGGGGTGTAGTCAGCCCCAGCATTTT
TRBD1,13,TRBJ2-5,TRBV30,CAWGQGGRETQYF,TGTGCCTGGGGTCAAGGGGGCCGGGAGACCCAGTACTTC
TRBD1,14,TRBJ1-1,TRBV18,CASSPLDRDTEAFF,TGTGCCAGCTCACCCCTGGACAGGGACACTGAAGCTTTCTTT
TRBD1,16,TRBJ1-2,TRBV5-1,CASSLDPYRGDYGYTF,TGCGCCAGCAGCTTGGATCCTTACAGGGGGGACTATGGCTACACCTTC
TRBD2,15,TRBJ2-5,TRBV6-6,CASSDIAGGQETQYF,TGTGCCAGCAGTGACATAGCGGGGGGGCAAGAGACCCAGTACTTC
TRBD1,13,TRBJ1-2,TRBV29-1,CSGGQGRDYGYTF,TGCAGCGGTGGACAGGGCAGGGATTATGGCTACACCTTC
.,15,TRBJ1-6,TRBV5-5,CASSLYSSYNSPLHF,TGTGCCAGCAGCTTGTACAGCTCCTATAATTCACCCCTCCACTTT
TRBD1,14,TRBJ1-5,TRBV6-5,CASRRQGAQQPQHF,TGTGCCAGCAGGAGACAGGGGGCACAGCAGCCCCAGCATTTT
TRBD1,16,TRBJ2-1,TRBV5-1,CASSLLRDRVGDEQFF,TGCGCCAGCAGCTTGCTCCGGGACAGAGTTGGCGATGAGCAGTTCTTC
.,14,TRBJ1-2,TRBV25-1,CASSEYGGHYGYTF,TGTGCCAGCAGTGAATATGGTGGGCACTATGGCTACACCTTC
TRBD1,15,TRBJ1-1,TRBV9,CASSVLKTGGTEAFF,TGTGCCAGCAGCGTACTAAAGACAGGGGGCACTGAAGCTTTCTTT
.,14,TRBJ1-3,TRBV15,CAARDTSSGNTIYF,TGTGCCGCGAGAGACACGAGCTCTGGAAACACCATATATTTT
TRBD2,12,TRBJ2-7,TRBV6-5,CASSYNGGGWVF,TGTGCCAGCAGTTACAATGGGGGGGGTTGGGTTTTC
.,15,TRBJ2-7,TRBV9,CASSESSGSSYEQYF,TGTGCCAGCAGCGAGAGTAGCGGAAGCTCCTACGAGCAGTACTTC
TRBD1,12,TRBJ1-1,TRBV15,CATSAVQGATFF,TGTGCCACCAGCGCCGTACAGGGGGCGACTTTCTTT
TRBD1,14,TRBJ1-1,TRBV19,CASSRQGMNTEAFF,TGTGCCAGTAGTAGACAGGGAATGAACACTGAAGCTTTCTTT
.,16,TRBJ2-5,TRBV5-1,CASSLDAASGQETQYF,TGCGCCAGCAGCTTGGACGCGGCGTCTGGGCAAGAGACCCAGTACTTC
.,15,TRBJ1-4,TRBV25-1,CASTPVEGTNEKLFF,TGTGCCAGCACTCCCGTGGAGGGAACTAATGAAAAACTGTTTTTT
TRBD1,14,TRBJ1-1,TRBV7-3,CASSRATGSTEAFF,TGTGCCAGCAGCAGAGCGACAGGGTCCACTGAAGCTTTCTTT
.,14,TRBJ2-7,TRBV28,CASSFRAYSYEQYF,TGTGCCAGCAGTTTCAGGGCATACTCCTACGAGCAGTACTTC
.,16,TRBJ2-3,TRBV4-3,CASSQGEALRADTQYF,TGCGCCAGCAGCCAAGGGGAGGCTCTAAGGGCAGATACGCAGTATTTT
TRBD1,14,TRBJ2-7,TRBV13,CASSLEDRIYEQYF,TGTGCCAGCAGCCTAGAGGACAGGATCTACGAGCAGTACTTC
TRBD1,13,TRBJ2-7,TRBV7-3,CASSLFRGYEQYF,TGTGCCAGCAGCTTGTTCAGGGGGTACGAGCAGTACTTC
TRBD1,17,TRBJ1-5,TRBV28,CATKFTGEIYSNQPQHF,TGTGCCACCAAATTCACAGGGGAAATCTATAGCAATCAGCCCCAGCATTTT
.,15,TRBJ2-7,TRBV9,CASSARVSQGYEQYF,TGTGCCAGCAGCGCGAGGGTATCCCAAGGATACGAGCAGTACTTC
TRBD1,14,TRBJ1-2,TRBV28,CASSQTGAYGGYTF,TGTGCCAGCAGTCAGACAGGGGCCTACGGGGGCTACACCTTC
.,17,TRBJ1-4,TRBV5-4,CASTRKAAQRTNEKLFF,TGTGCCAGCACAAGGAAAGCGGCTCAGAGAACTAATGAAAAACTGTTTTTT
TRBD2,14,TRBJ2-5,TRBV7-2,CASSRGLPLETQYF,TGTGCCAGCAGCAGGGGACTACCCCTAGAGACCCAGTACTTC
.,15,TRBJ2-5,TRBV18,CASSRAVPHQETQYF,TGTGCCAGCTCGAGGGCCGTACCCCACCAAGAGACCCAGTACTTC
TRBD1,16,TRBJ1-1,TRBV5-1,CASSLWQGEVNTEAFF,TGCGCCAGCAGCTTGTGGCAGGGGGAGGTGAACACTGAAGCTTTCTTT
TRBD1,16,TRBJ2-5,TRBV5-1,CASTKLGQAYGETQYF,TGCGCCAGCACAAAATTGGGACAGGCCTACGGGGAGACCCAGTACTTC
.,13,TRBJ2-3,TRBV7-3,CASSAGATDTQYF,TGTGCCAGCAGTGCGGGGGCCACAGATACGCAGTATTTT
TRBD2,14,TRBJ2-7,TRBV5-1,CASSRSSGDGEQYF,TGCGCCAGCAGCCGGTCTAGCGGGGACGGCGAGCAGTACTTC
TRBD2,14,TRBJ2-1,TRBV11-3,CASSPREGGNEQFF,TGTGCCAGCAGCCCGCGGGAGGGCGGGAATGAGCAGTTCTTC
.,13,TRBJ1-2,TRBV6-1,CASSEWGGRGYTF,TGTGCCAGCAGTGAATGGGGGGGCCGAGGCTACACCTTC
.,14,TRBJ2-2,TRBV6-5,CASSFAQGTGELFF,TGTGCCAGCAGTTTCGCTCAGGGAACCGGGGAGCTGTTTTTT